Below, one TCR beta chain is given with its context. The data originate from a study of PD-L1 blockade in urothelial cancer. Some clones are missing from TCRdb's copy, which holds only in-frame ones; the method was immunoSEQ multiplex PCR. The sample shows some 63,000 clones, approximately 80% of them seen only once. The time point here: pretreatment peripheral blood. The CDR3 has 16 residues. Germline trimming cut 1 base from V and 4 bases from J; bases unmatched to any gene: 8. Germline V gene sequence: CDR1 KGHSH, CDR2 LQKENI. The sequence was obtained from a man between 65 and 85 years old with urothelial cancer. The chain joins TRBV18 to TRBJ2-3, with 7 bases identical to TRBD1. Here the sequenced sample was PBMCs, taken around atezolizumab (anti-PD-L1) treatment. The chain's CDR3 is CASSPLTRTGSDTQYF. The CDR3 DNA follows: TGTGCCAGCTCACCACTCACCCGGACAGGATCAGATACGCAGTATTTT.